The present TCR beta chain was sequenced within a study of blood T cell repertoires in COVID-19. Overall study: The study drew acute and convalescent COVID-19 samples from the United States, Italy and Spain. From T cells, B-cell-depleted T cells, or PBMCs came the material, which was cDNA or gDNA.

Sequencing used immunoSEQ multiplex PCR; TCRdb keeps in-frame clones, though not all of them. The profile shows more than 100,000 clones, roughly 79% of them singletons. CDR3 size: 15 residues. The trim removed 7 bases at V and 2 bases at J, leaving 6 bases unmatched. Germline V gene data show CDR1 as LGHDT and CDR2 as YNNKEL (reference sequence). This chain links TRBV3-1 (or the pseudogene TRBV3-2) with TRBJ2-1; 9 nucleotides match TRBD1. The receptor comes from a woman aged 60 to 75 with active or convalescent COVID-19. The sequenced material came from peripheral blood. The CDR3 coding sequence is TGTGCCAGCACTCGGGACAGGGTCACCTACAATGAGCAGTTCTTC. It translates to CASTRDRVTYNEQFF.